The next 26 T cell receptor beta chains were all read from a single sample in a study of blood T cell repertoires in COVID-19. The repertoire was sequenced with immunoSEQ multiplex PCR; TCRdb's copy has only in-frame clones and lacks some. Of more than 250,000 clones listed, around nine tenths are singletons. Sequencing was done on a sample of PBMCs or T cells enriched from blood (not recorded which). The receptors here all came from a woman under 30 who had recovered from COVID-19.

The table lists this clone with a few counts. V gene TRBV21-1 combines with J gene TRBJ1-5; TRBD1 reflects the table's D call only, with no check against the DNA. TRBV21-1 is a known pseudogene. This CDR3 comprises 16 residues. This CDR3 is CASKYRYSPSDQPQHF. The DNA of the CDR3 is TGTGCCAGCAAATACAGGTATAGTCCCTCGGATCAGCCCCAGCATTTT.

J is TRBJ2-7 and V is TRBV9; D may be TRBD1 (6 bases). V dropped 0 bases and J dropped 3 bases, with 10 bases sitting between them. The CDR3 is made up of 14 amino acids. CDR1 and CDR2 (germline): SGDLS, YYNGEE. The DNA for the CDR3 is TGTGCCAGCAGCGTAGGGGACACCTTCTACGAGCAGTACTTC. Amino acid sequence: CASSVGDTFYEQYF.

The chain is built from TRBV27 and TRBJ2-1; 7 bases agree with TRBD2. The CDR3 extends over 15 amino acids. CDR1 and CDR2 (germline): MNHEY, SMNVEV (reference sequence). The V segment lost 4 bases and the J segment 8 bases; nucleotides outside the gene matches: 11. The CDR3 sequence: CASSSSPTSFYEQFF. In DNA form, the CDR3 reads TGTGCCAGCAGTTCCTCCCCGACTAGCTTTTATGAGCAGTTCTTC.

This clone was found a few times. CDR3 region: CAWSVGEYEQYF. The CDR3 nucleotides are TGTGCCTGGAGTGTAGGGGAATACGAGCAGTACTTC. The rearrangement joins TRBV30 to TRBJ2-7, with D perhaps matching TRBD1 (5 bases). Looked up from germline, CDR1 is GTSNPN and CDR2 is SVGIG (reference sequence). This CDR3 region has 12 residues. The ends were cut back, 0 bases at V and 4 bases at J, with 7 bases in the middle.

The chain recombines TRBV19 with TRBJ1-5; D gene uncertain. V was clipped by 0 bases and J by 0 bases, with 15 bases between them. CDR1 and CDR2 (germline): LNHDA, SQIVND (reference sequence). The CDR3 is 18 residues long. For the CDR3, the DNA is TGTGCCAGTAGTATAGACCGTTCGCGTTTCTATAGCAATCAGCCCCAGCATTTT. This encodes CASSIDRSRFYSNQPQHF.

The chain joins TRBV7-2 to TRBJ2-5, with 7 bases lining up with TRBD1. V lost 3 bases and J lost 1; bases outside the gene matches: 2. CDR3 length: 14 amino acids. CDR1 and CDR2 from the germline V gene are SGHTA and FQGNSA. This chain's CDR3 is CASSFGQVQETQYF. The DNA for the CDR3 is TGTGCCAGCAGCTTTGGACAGGTCCAAGAGACCCAGTACTTC.

CDR3 protein: CARRTEVDGYTF. CDR3 in DNA: TGTGCCAGAAGGACAGAGGTGGATGGCTACACCTTC. The V gene is TRBV10-3, the J gene TRBJ1-2, with D perhaps TRBD1 (6 bases). Deletions cut 10 bases from V and 6 bases from J, with 15 bases between. Germline CDR1 ENHRY, CDR2 SYGVKD. The CDR3 sequence is 12 residues long.

This sequence joins TRBV7-2 and TRBJ2-5; TRBD1 aligns across 8 bases. The germline CDR1 and CDR2 sequences are SGHTA and FQGNSA. The CDR3 runs to 16 residues. The V and J ends lost 5 bases and 0 bases, in that order; junction bases with no gene match: 8. The chain's CDR3 is CASSTGQGWYQETQYF. CDR3 nucleotide sequence: TGTGCCAGCAGCACAGGACAGGGCTGGTACCAAGAGACCCAGTACTTC. Filled out from reference TRBV7-2 and TRBJ2-5, the complete variable domain reads GAGVSQSPSNKVTEKGKDVELRCDPISGHTALYWYRQSLGQGLEFLIYFQGNSAPDKSGLPSDRFSAERTGGSVSTLTIQRTQQEDSAVYLCASSTGQGWYQETQYFGPGTRLLVL.

About this clone: Distinct nucleotide sequences in the sample also encode this CDR3. This chain links TRBV5-1 with TRBJ1-4, with 8 positions matching TRBD1. Germline V gives CDR1 SGHRS, CDR2 YFSETQ. The CDR3 sequence is 15 residues long. V trimming: 0 bases; J trimming: 4 bases; junction bases outside the gene matches: 2. The CDR3 DNA reads as TGCGCCAGCAGCTTGGTAGGACAGGGTAATGAAAAACTGTTTTTT. It codes for CASSLVGQGNEKLFF. The full variable domain, completed using reference TRBV5-1 and TRBJ1-4, is KAGVTQTPRYLIKTRGQQVTLSCSPISGHRSVSWYQQTPGQGLQFLFEYFSETQRNKGNFPGRFSGRQFSNSRSEMNVSTLELGDSALYLCASSLVGQGNEKLFFGSGTQLSVL.

The gene calls are TRBV2 and TRBJ1-6, with a tentative D call TRBD1 (5 bases). CDR1 is SNHLY and CDR2 is FYNNEI in the germline V gene. The length of the CDR3 is 13 residues. Trimming took 6 bases from V and 6 from J, leaving 9 bases between them. CDR3 residues: CASRLDSNSPLHF. In DNA form, the CDR3 reads TGTGCCAGCAGGCTCGACAGTAATTCACCCCTCCACTTT.

This clone was found a few times. The chain carries TRBV28 and TRBJ1-4; no clear D. V was clipped by 5 bases and J by 7 bases, with 23 bases between them. Germline assignment: CDR1 MDHEN and CDR2 SYDVKM. This CDR3 has 17 amino acids. The CDR3 bases are TGTGCCAGCAGTCTTGGCACCCCGGGTCCCCGAGGTGAAAAACTGTTTTTT. This sequence encodes CASSLGTPGPRGEKLFF.

V is TRBV7-2 and J is TRBJ1-1; tentative D call: TRBD1 (6 bases). The CDR3 is made up of 16 amino acids. The ends were cut back, 2 bases at V and 2 bases at J, with 15 bases in the middle. Per germline, CDR1 SGHTA and CDR2 FQGNSA. The CDR3 reads CASSLLKGQGNTEAFF. CDR3 nucleotide sequence: TGTGCCAGCAGCTTATTAAAGGGACAAGGAAACACTGAAGCTTTCTTT.

The chain recombines TRBV27 with TRBJ2-3, with 9 bases aligning to TRBD1. Germline loops: CDR1 MNHEY, CDR2 SMNVEV (reference sequence). The CDR3 has 17 residues. Germline trimming cut 5 bases from V and 3 bases from J; bases unmatched to any gene: 12. The CDR3 region has the DNA TGTGCCAGCAGTGGGATGGGACAGGGAGCCCCTACAGATACGCAGTATTTT. It specifies CASSGMGQGAPTDTQYF.

The rearrangement joins TRBV7-2 to TRBJ2-3; TRBD2 matches 11 bases. This CDR3 spans 17 amino acids. V shed 3 bases, J shed 6 bases, and the junction held 11 bases outside the gene matches. Looked up from germline, CDR1 is SGHTA and CDR2 is FQGNSA. DNA of the CDR3: TGTGCCAGCAGCTTTTCCCCCTTAGCGGGAGGGGTGGATACGCAGTATTTT. Its protein is CASSFSPLAGGVDTQYF. Full variable domain (missing parts from reference TRBV7-2 and TRBJ2-3): GAGVSQSPSNKVTEKGKDVELRCDPISGHTALYWYRQSLGQGLEFLIYFQGNSAPDKSGLPSDRFSAERTGGSVSTLTIQRTQQEDSAVYLCASSFSPLAGGVDTQYFGPGTRLTVL.

The gene calls are TRBV28 and TRBJ2-1; D may be TRBD2 (6 bases). V dropped 9 bases and J dropped 4 bases, with 16 bases sitting between them. The germline V gene has CDR1 MDHEN and CDR2 SYDVKM. CDR3 length equals 14 residues. The DNA for the CDR3 is TGTGCCAGTTCGACTCGGGGACTTTACAATGAGCAGTTCTTC. Translated, it gives CASSTRGLYNEQFF.

The chain joins TRBV18 to TRBJ2-7; the match to TRBD1 covers 7 bases. Germline assignment: CDR1 KGHSH and CDR2 LQKENI. This CDR3 has 14 amino acids. Trimming took 3 bases from V and 2 from J; bases not matched to a gene: 4. The CDR3 DNA reads as TGTGCCAGCTCACCTACAGGGGATGCCTACGAGCAGTACTTC. This translates into CASSPTGDAYEQYF.

V is TRBV27 and J is TRBJ1-1; no firm D call. Germline V gene data show CDR1 as MNHEY and CDR2 as SMNVEV (reference sequence). The V end lost 7 bases, the J end lost 4 bases, and 16 bases lay between the germline ends. The CDR3 contains 14 residues. For the CDR3, the DNA is TGTGCCAGCAAGAGGCTGTCCCGAGGCACTGAAGCTTTCTTT. This translates into CASKRLSRGTEAFF.

The DNA of the CDR3 is TGCGCCAGCAGCTGGGGACAGGACTATGGCTACACCTTC. This encodes CASSWGQDYGYTF. The chain employs TRBV5-1 and TRBJ1-2, with 8 positions matching TRBD1. Germline CDR1 and CDR2: SGHRS and YFSETQ. The CDR3 spans 13 residues. Trimming removed 3 bases from V and 3 bases from J; junction bases left unmatched: 1. Supplemented by reference TRBV5-1 and TRBJ1-2, the full variable domain reads KAGVTQTPRYLIKTRGQQVTLSCSPISGHRSVSWYQQTPGQGLQFLFEYFSETQRNKGNFPGRFSGRQFSNSRSEMNVSTLELGDSALYLCASSWGQDYGYTFGSGTRLTVV.

The rearrangement joins TRBV5-1 to TRBJ2-5; possible D gene TRBD2, 5 bases. The V end was cut by 2 bases, the J end by 4 bases, with 9 bases between. Germline values: CDR1 SGHRS, CDR2 YFSETQ. The CDR3 length is 13 residues. The CDR3 is CASSFRELETQYF. The CDR3 DNA follows: TGCGCCAGCAGCTTTAGGGAGTTAGAGACCCAGTACTTC.

The V call is TRBV7-9, the J call TRBJ2-2; 8 bases line up with TRBD1. Germline CDR1 SEHNR, CDR2 FQNEAQ (reference sequence). This CDR3 spans 16 amino acids. V lost 1 base, J lost 4 bases, and 5 bases stayed unmatched. This CDR3 reads CASSLERQGRTGELFF. CDR3 DNA sequence: TGTGCCAGCAGCTTAGAGAGACAGGGGCGCACCGGGGAGCTGTTTTTT.

The CDR3 here is CAWSETGGGHTEAFF. The DNA for the CDR3 is TGTGCCTGGAGCGAGACAGGGGGAGGTCACACTGAAGCTTTCTTT. The chain uses TRBV30 and TRBJ1-1; 9 bases are shared with TRBD1. V gave up 3 bases and J gave up 3 bases; unmatched junction bases: 8. Germline V gene lookup returns CDR1 GTSNPN and CDR2 SVGIG (reference sequence). The CDR3 has 15 residues.

A few counts support this clone. The V call is TRBV5-1, the J call TRBJ1-1; 10 nucleotides agree with TRBD1. CDR3 length equals 15 residues. The germline CDR1 and CDR2 sequences are SGHRS and YFSETQ. The V segment lost 3 bases and the J segment 4 bases; nucleotides outside the gene matches: 6. This CDR3 reads CASSSPGQGSTEAFF. The CDR3 nucleotides read TGCGCCAGCAGCTCACCGGGACAGGGGAGCACTGAAGCTTTCTTT.

For this clone: This specimen includes other DNA sequences encoding the same CDR3. CDR3 amino acids: CASSLRQGGYEQYF. CDR3 in DNA: TGTGCCAGTAGTCTACGACAGGGAGGCTACGAGCAGTACTTC. V is TRBV19 and J is TRBJ2-7; possibly TRBD1 for D (7 bases). CDR1 and CDR2 (germline): LNHDA, SQIVND (reference sequence). The V and J ends lost 5 bases and 3 bases respectively, with 14 bases between them. This CDR3 comprises 14 residues.

This chain connects TRBV5-4 to TRBJ1-1; weak D call: TRBD1 (6 bases). Germline CDR1 and CDR2: SGHNT and YYREEE (reference sequence). Between the trimmed V and J ends, which lost 3 bases and 2 bases, there was a span of 17 bases. The CDR3 spans 16 residues. This chain's CDR3 is CASSSPTGHSNTEAFF. In DNA form, the CDR3 reads TGTGCCAGCAGCTCCCCAACGGGACACTCAAACACTGAAGCTTTCTTT.

V is TRBV27 and J is TRBJ2-1; a weak D match, TRBD2 (6 bases). V lost 2 bases and J lost 9, with 14 bases in between. This CDR3 region has 14 residues. Per the germline V gene, CDR1 is MNHEY and CDR2 is SMNVEV (reference sequence). The CDR3 DNA reads as TGTGCCAGCAGTTTAAGACTGGTGGGGGGTGAGCAGTTCTTC. Translation: CASSLRLVGGEQFF.

The chain couples TRBV24-1 to TRBJ1-2; no definite D call. The CDR3 is 13 residues long. Germline assignment: CDR1 KGHDR and CDR2 SFDVKD. The V and J ends lost 4 bases and 2 bases respectively, with 7 bases between them. DNA of the CDR3: TGTGCCACCAGTGAGCCGGGGAACTATGGCTACACCTTC. As protein: CATSEPGNYGYTF.